The rows below give T cell receptor beta chains drawn from one sample of a study of human T cells and chemical hapten exposure. Using its own MiXCR run on the RACE reads, TCRdb lists one record per CDR3 protein. The sample records 150,000 to 200,000 distinct CDR3 sequences, approximately 15% being singletons. The sequences come from whole blood, collected in connection with sensitization to the hapten diphenylcyclopropenone (DPC). The receptors originated from a woman in her twenties or thirties with alopecia areata. Some clones in this sample may be carry-over from other donors' samples. CDR3s include the opening cysteine and the closing phenylalanine or tryptophan. A D gene is named only where the DNA matches it firmly. Expanded clones are given a class, and other clones once, few, many or no size at all.

>NA|TRBJ1-1|TRBV7-2|many
TGTGCCAGCAGCCCCGCCGGGACAAACACTGAAGCTTTCTTT
CASSPAGTNTEAFF
>NA|TRBJ1-2|TRBV12-3/TRBV12-4|few
TGTGCCAGCAGTTTATCTAACGCAGGGTCCTATGGCTACACCTTC
CASSLSNAGSYGYTF
>NA|TRBJ1-5|TRBV6-2/TRBV6-3|NA
TGTGCCAGCAGTTACTCGCAGCATCAGCCCCAGCATTTT
CASSYSQHQPQHF
>NA|TRBJ1-6|TRBV6-1|few
TGTGCCAGCAGTCCCCCACGGGCTGGACGGAATAATTCACCCCTCCACTTT
CASSPPRAGRNNSPLHF
>NA|TRBJ2-7|TRBV11-1|NA
TGTGCCAGCAGCTTCCAGACTAGTAACGAGCAGTACTTC
CASSFQTSNEQYF
>NA|TRBJ2-7|TRBV21-1|NA
TGTGCCAGCAGCCGTAGTTTAATCGACGAGCAGTACTTC
CASSRSLIDEQYF
>TRBD1|TRBJ2-7|TRBV19|few
TGTGCCAGTAGGGGGACAGGGGGCTACGAGCAGTACTTC
CASRGTGGYEQYF
>TRBD2|TRBJ2-1|TRBV7-9|NA
TGTGCCAGCGCTCTAGCGGGGAAGATCAATGAGCAGTTCTTC
CASALAGKINEQFF
>TRBD1|TRBJ1-2|TRBV5-4|many
TGTGCCAGCAGCTTTGGACAGGGGGGAGCCTCCTACACCTTC
CASSFGQGGASYTF
>NA|TRBJ2-6|TRBV6-5|few
TGTGCCAGCAGTCCCACAGGCGGTTACGGGGCCAACGTCCTGACTTTC
CASSPTGGYGANVLTF
>NA|TRBJ2-1|TRBV6-2/TRBV6-3|NA
TGTGCCAGCAGTCACTATCACCGTCAATACAATGAGCAGTTCTTC
CASSHYHRQYNEQFF
>NA|TRBJ2-3|TRBV5-6|NA
TGTGCCAGCAGCCGAAGTGGGCGGGTATTCACAGATACGCAGTATTTT
CASSRSGRVFTDTQYF
>NA|TRBJ1-5|TRBV7-8|NA
TGTGCCAGCAGCTTAGTCCCCAGGACCCTTTATAGCAATCAGCCCCAGCATTTT
CASSLVPRTLYSNQPQHF
>NA|TRBJ1-1|TRBV2|few
TGTGCCAGGGGACTTAGGAACACTGAAGCTTTCTTT
CARGLRNTEAFF
>NA|TRBJ2-5|TRBV28|few
TGTGCCAGCAGCGCCTGGGCGTCGGGTGAAGAGACCCAGTACTTC
CASSAWASGEETQYF
>TRBD1|TRBJ2-7|TRBV6-2/TRBV6-3|many
TGTGCCAGCAGAACAGCCGGGACAGGGAGAACCTACGAGCAGTACTTC
CASRTAGTGRTYEQYF
>TRBD2|TRBJ2-7|TRBV29-1|few
TGCAGCGTGGCTTCCGGGACTAGTCTCGAGCAGTACTTC
CSVASGTSLEQYF
>NA|TRBJ2-5|TRBV28|few
TGTGCCAGCAGCACCCTGCCCCGGTCGGAGACCCAGTACTTC
CASSTLPRSETQYF
>NA|TRBJ2-1|TRBV7-8|many
TGTGCCAGCAGCTCAGAGCGGACCAGCTACAATGAGCAGTTCTTC
CASSSERTSYNEQFF
>NA|TRBJ2-1|TRBV12-3/TRBV12-4|few
TGTGCCAGCAGTTTTACCGGGTTGGACTACAATGAGCAGTTCTTC
CASSFTGLDYNEQFF
>NA|TRBJ2-2|TRBV30|NA
TGTGCCTGGAGTGTACGAGGGAGGCGGATGTTTTTT
CAWSVRGRRMFF
>NA|TRBJ1-2|TRBV4-3|NA
TGCGCCAGCAGCCAAGCTAGCGGCTATGGCTACACCTTC
CASSQASGYGYTF
>NA|TRBJ1-1|TRBV5-1|many
TGCGCCAGCAGATTCATACAGGGCACTGAAGCTTTCTTT
CASRFIQGTEAFF
>NA|TRBJ2-5|TRBV30|few
TGTGCCTGGAGCACCGTGAGAGGGGGAATGGAGACCCAGTACTTC
CAWSTVRGGMETQYF
>NA|TRBJ2-7|TRBV7-2|few
TGTGCCAGCAGCCCACGGGGATCTTCGGTCTACGAGCAGTACTTC
CASSPRGSSVYEQYF
>NA|TRBJ1-5|TRBV12-2|few
TGTGCAAGTCGCTCCAGACAGGGCTGCAATCAGCCCCAGCATTTT
CASRSRQGCNQPQHF
>TRBD1|TRBJ1-1|TRBV5-1|few
TGCGCCAGCAGCTGGACCGGGACAGGCACTGAAGCTTTCTTT
CASSWTGTGTEAFF
>TRBD2|TRBJ2-7|TRBV7-9|NA
TGTGTCAGCGGGCTAGCGGGGGCCGACGAGCAGTACTTC
CVSGLAGADEQYF
>NA|TRBJ2-7|TRBV30|NA
TGTGCCTGGAATATTTTTTCCTCCGAGCAGTACTTC
CAWNIFSSEQYF
>TRBD2|TRBJ2-7|TRBV10-3|NA
TGTGCCACCGGACTAGCGGGGGGTGACGAGCAGTACTTC
CATGLAGGDEQYF
>NA|TRBJ2-1|TRBV7-6|few
TGTGCCAGCAGCCCTACCGCCGGTGGGCATGAGCAGTTCTTC
CASSPTAGGHEQFF
>TRBD1|TRBJ1-1|TRBV3-1|NA
TGTGCCAGCAGCCCTCCCCGGACAGGCGCTCTGAACACTGAAGCTTTCTTT
CASSPPRTGALNTEAFF
>TRBD1|TRBJ2-3|TRBV10-1|NA
TGCGCCAGCAGTTCGGGGACAGTACCTTATACGCAGTATTTT
CASSSGTVPYTQYF
>NA|TRBJ2-1|TRBV6-1|NA
TGTGCCAGCAGTAACGGCCTACACAATGAGCAGTTCTTC
CASSNGLHNEQFF
>TRBD2|TRBJ2-7|TRBV28|few
TGTGCCAGCAGGACTAGCGGGAGGGCGGGGGAGCAGTACTTC
CASRTSGRAGEQYF
>TRBD2|TRBJ2-1|TRBV6-2/TRBV6-3|NA
TGTGCCAGCAGTCCGCAAGCGGGAGTTTCTGGTGAGCAGTTCTTC
CASSPQAGVSGEQFF
>TRBD1|TRBJ2-5|TRBV10-3|few
TGTGCCATCAGTGCAACCTGGACAGGGGGTAGAGAGACCCAGTACTTC
CAISATWTGGRETQYF
>NA|TRBJ1-3|TRBV3-1|many
TGTGCCAGCAGCCAAACGAAGATTTGGGGAAACACCATATATTTT
CASSQTKIWGNTIYF
>TRBD1|TRBJ2-1|TRBV29-1|many
TGCAGCGTGCCCCAGGGGGCGGATGAGCAGTTCTTC
CSVPQGADEQFF
>TRBD1|TRBJ1-4|TRBV6-1|few
TGTGCCAGCAGAAGACAGGGCTATGAAAAACTGTTTTTT
CASRRQGYEKLFF
>TRBD1|TRBJ1-1|TRBV6-6|few
TGTGCCAGCAGTTCCTCCGGGACAGGGGGCAACACTGAAGCTTTCTTT
CASSSSGTGGNTEAFF
>NA|TRBJ1-6|TRBV11-2|few
TGTGCCAGCAGCTTAATCCGGGGTAGCAATTCACCCCTCCACTTT
CASSLIRGSNSPLHF
>NA|TRBJ1-4|TRBV4-1|NA
TGCGCCAGCAGCCAGAGCCAATTACAAACTAATGAAAAACTGTTTTTT
CASSQSQLQTNEKLFF
>TRBD1|TRBJ2-2|TRBV5-8|NA
TGTGCCAGCAGCTTCGCAGGGGGAGTCACCGGGGAGCTGTTTTTT
CASSFAGGVTGELFF
>NA|TRBJ1-3|TRBV2|NA
TGTGCCAGCACACAGGACTCTGGAACCACCATATATTTT
CASTQDSGTTIYF
>TRBD2|TRBJ2-1|TRBV7-9|NA
TGTGCCAGCAGCTTAGACAGCGGGGGTGAGCAGTTCTTC
CASSLDSGGEQFF
>NA|TRBJ1-6|TRBV7-3|few
TGTGCCAGCAGCCCATACAGGGAATACTATAATTCACCCCTCCACTTT
CASSPYREYYNSPLHF
>TRBD1|TRBJ1-2|TRBV12-3/TRBV12-4|NA
TGTGCCAGCAGCCCGACAGGGCCCTATGGCTACACCTTC
CASSPTGPYGYTF
>NA|TRBJ2-2|TRBV20-1|NA
TGCAGTGCGACAGCGAACACCGGGGAGCTGTTTTTT
CSATANTGELFF
>NA|TRBJ1-1|TRBV6-6|NA
TGTGCCAGCAGACCAGGGACTTGGACTGAAGCTTTCTTT
CASRPGTWTEAFF
>NA|TRBJ2-3|TRBV6-5|few
TGTGCCAGCAGTTTTGGAAACCTACTCACAGATACGCAGTATTTT
CASSFGNLLTDTQYF
>NA|TRBJ1-3|TRBV12-3/TRBV12-4|few
TGTGCCAGCAGTTTAGCGCAGCAGATCCCTCCTGGAAACACCATATATTTT
CASSLAQQIPPGNTIYF
>NA|TRBJ2-3|TRBV5-6|few
TGTGCCAGCAGCTTGGGCCCGGGGGGCAGAGATACGCAGTATTTT
CASSLGPGGRDTQYF
>NA|TRBJ2-7|TRBV11-2|NA
TGTGCCAGCAGCTTCGGACATAAAGACTACGAGCAGTACTTC
CASSFGHKDYEQYF
>NA|TRBJ1-2|TRBV9|few
TGTGCCAGCAGCGTTTTCGCAGGGACCATTGGCTACACCTTC
CASSVFAGTIGYTF
>TRBD2|TRBJ2-5|TRBV7-6|few
TGTGCCAGCAGCTTACTAGCGGGAGATGATGAGACCCAGTACTTC
CASSLLAGDDETQYF
>NA|TRBJ1-1|TRBV29-1|NA
TGCAGCGTCACAGAAAACACTGAAGCTTTCTTT
CSVTENTEAFF
>NA|TRBJ1-2|TRBV4-2|NA
TGTGCCAGCAGCCAAGCCTTGGACAGCCTTTATGGCTACACCTTC
CASSQALDSLYGYTF
>TRBD1|TRBJ2-2|TRBV28|NA
TGTGCCAGCAGGGGGCAGGGGGCCGGCACCGGGGAGCTGTTTTTT
CASRGQGAGTGELFF
>TRBD2|TRBJ2-5|TRBV4-3|NA
TGCGCCAGCAGCCCGAATTCAGCGGGAGGTAGGGGGGGACAAGAGACCCAGTACTTC
CASSPNSAGGRGGQETQYF